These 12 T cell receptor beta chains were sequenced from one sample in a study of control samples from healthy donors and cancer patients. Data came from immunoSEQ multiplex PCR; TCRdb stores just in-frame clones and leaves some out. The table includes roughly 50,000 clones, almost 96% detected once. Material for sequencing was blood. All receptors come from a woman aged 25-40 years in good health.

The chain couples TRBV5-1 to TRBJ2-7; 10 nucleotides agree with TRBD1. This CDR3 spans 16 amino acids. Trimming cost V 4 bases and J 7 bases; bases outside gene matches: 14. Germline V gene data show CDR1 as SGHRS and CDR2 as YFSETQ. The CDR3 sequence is CASSRTPGTGVKEQYF. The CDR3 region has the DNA TGCGCCAGCAGCCGGACCCCCGGGACAGGGGTTAAGGAGCAGTACTTC.

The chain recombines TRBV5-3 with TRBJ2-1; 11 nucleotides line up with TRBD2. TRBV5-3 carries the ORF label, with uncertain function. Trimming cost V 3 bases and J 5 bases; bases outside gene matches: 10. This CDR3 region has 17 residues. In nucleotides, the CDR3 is TGTGCCAGAAGCTATACCACCGGGACTAGCGGCAACAATGAGCAGTTCTTC. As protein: CARSYTTGTSGNNEQFF.

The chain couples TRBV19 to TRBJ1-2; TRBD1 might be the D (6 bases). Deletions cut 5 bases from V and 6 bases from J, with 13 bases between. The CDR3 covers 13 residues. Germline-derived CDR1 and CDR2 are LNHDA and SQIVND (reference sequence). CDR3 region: CASSSRDIHGYTF. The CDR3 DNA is TGTGCCAGTAGTTCCCGGGACATCCATGGCTACACCTTC.

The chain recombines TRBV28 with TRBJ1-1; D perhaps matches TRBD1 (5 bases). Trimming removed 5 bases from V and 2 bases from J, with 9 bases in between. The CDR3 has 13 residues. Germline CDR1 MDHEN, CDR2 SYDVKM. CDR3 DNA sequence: TGTGCCAGCAGTGTCCAGGGTAACACTGAAGCTTTCTTT. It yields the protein CASSVQGNTEAFF. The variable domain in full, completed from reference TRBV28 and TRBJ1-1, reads DVKVTQSSRYLVKRTGEKVFLECVQDMDHENMFWYRQDPGLGLRLIYFSYDVKMKEKGDIPEGYSVSREKKERFSLILESASTNQTSMYLCASSVQGNTEAFFGQGTRLTVV.

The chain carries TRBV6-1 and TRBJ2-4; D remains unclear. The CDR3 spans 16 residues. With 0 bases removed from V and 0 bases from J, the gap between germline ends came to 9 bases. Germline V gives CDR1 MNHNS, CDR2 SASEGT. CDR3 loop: CASSEAPEGAKNIQYF. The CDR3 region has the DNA TGTGCCAGCAGTGAAGCCCCAGAAGGAGCCAAAAACATTCAGTACTTC.

The CDR3 DNA follows: TGTGCCAGCAGCTTAGATGTAGGGGGCGGCACTGAAGCTTTCTTT. Translation gives CASSLDVGGGTEAFF. The chain joins TRBV11-2 to TRBJ1-1; 7 positions agree with TRBD1. The ends lost 0 bases at V and 4 bases at J; junction bases unmatched: 5. The CDR3 spans 15 residues. CDR1 and CDR2 from the germline V gene are SGHAT and FQNNGV.

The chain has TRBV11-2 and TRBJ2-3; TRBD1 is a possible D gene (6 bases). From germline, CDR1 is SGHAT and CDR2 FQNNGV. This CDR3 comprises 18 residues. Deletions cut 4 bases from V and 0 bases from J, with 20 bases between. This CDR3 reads CASSSYRVQGLSTDTQYF. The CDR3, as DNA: TGTGCCAGCAGCTCCTACAGGGTGCAGGGGCTGAGCACAGATACGCAGTATTTT.

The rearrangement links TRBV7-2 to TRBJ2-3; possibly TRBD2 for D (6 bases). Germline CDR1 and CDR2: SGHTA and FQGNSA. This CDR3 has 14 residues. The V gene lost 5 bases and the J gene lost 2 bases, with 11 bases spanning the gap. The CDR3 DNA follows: TGTGCCAGCAGCCACGGGACTTACACAGATACGCAGTATTTT. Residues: CASSHGTYTDTQYF.

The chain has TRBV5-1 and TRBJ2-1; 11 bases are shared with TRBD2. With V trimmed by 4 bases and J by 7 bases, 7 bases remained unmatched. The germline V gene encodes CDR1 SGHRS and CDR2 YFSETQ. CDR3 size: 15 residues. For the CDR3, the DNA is TGCGCCAGCAGCCAGGGACTAGCGGAGAGAAATGAGCAGTTCTTC. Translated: CASSQGLAERNEQFF.

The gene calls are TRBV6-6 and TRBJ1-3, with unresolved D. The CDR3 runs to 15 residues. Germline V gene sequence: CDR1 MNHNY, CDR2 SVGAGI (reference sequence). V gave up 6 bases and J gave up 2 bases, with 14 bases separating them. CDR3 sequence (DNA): TGTGCCAGCAGGAGTAGGGTATCTCCTGGAAACACCATATATTTT. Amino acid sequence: CASRSRVSPGNTIYF.

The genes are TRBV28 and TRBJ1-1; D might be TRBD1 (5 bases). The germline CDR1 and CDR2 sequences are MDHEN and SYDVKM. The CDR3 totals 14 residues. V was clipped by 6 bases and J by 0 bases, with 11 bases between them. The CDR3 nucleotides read TGTGCCAGCAGCTTTTGGGGACTGAACACTGAAGCTTTCTTT. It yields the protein CASSFWGLNTEAFF.

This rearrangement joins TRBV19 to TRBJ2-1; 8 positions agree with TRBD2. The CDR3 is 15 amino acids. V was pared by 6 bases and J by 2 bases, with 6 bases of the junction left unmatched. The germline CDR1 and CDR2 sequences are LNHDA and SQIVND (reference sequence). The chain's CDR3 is CASRLTSGTYNEQFF. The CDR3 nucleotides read TGTGCCAGTAGGCTCACTAGCGGAACCTACAATGAGCAGTTCTTC.